The present T cell receptor (beta chain) was sequenced within a study of beta chain features in type 1 diabetes. Based on CD45RO/CCR7/CD25/CD127/CD95/CD27, CD4+ regulatory, stem cell-like memory, naive and central memory cells were sorted. The isolated RNA, all of it, was reverse transcribed, so expressed TCRB transcripts were what got sequenced. Some clones are missing from TCRdb's copy, which holds only in-frame ones; the method was immunoSEQ multiplex PCR. Of about 360,000 clones in the sample, around an eighth are singletons; the top ten hold about 0.017%. Germline V lookup: CDR1 MGHRA, CDR2 YSYEKL. This CDR3 spans 18 amino acids. The trim removed 3 bases at V and 4 bases at J, leaving 10 bases unmatched.

This TCR derives from a man between 18 and 29 years old in good health. This sequence joins TRBV4-1 and TRBJ2-6; 9 bases agree with TRBD1. The material sequenced was naive CD4+ T cells from blood. The CDR3 region is CASSQTGTGSRGANVLTF. Here the CDR3 DNA reads TGCGCCAGCAGCCAGACCGGGACAGGGTCGCGAGGGGCCAACGTCCTGACTTTC.